Described below is a single T cell receptor (beta chain) sequence and its context. Its antigen is currently unknown. The RNA input was 0.5 to 1 ug, and it was reverse transcribed with random hexamers. Amplification of TCR beta CDR3 used immunoSEQ multiplex PCR across 54 Vbeta and 13 Jbeta. From the immunoSEQ multiplex PCR reads, TCRdb called clonotypes with MiXCR, one entry per CDR3 protein. Here the sample spans 180,000 or so distinct CDR3 sequences, approximately 95% being singletons. TCR beta sequencing was performed on blood CD8+ and CD4+ T cells. CD8+ and CD4+ T cells were negatively isolated; TEMRA cells were FACS-enriched. The germline V gene encodes CDR1 SNHLY and CDR2 FYNNEI. Trimming stripped 7 bases from V and 0 bases from J, with 11 bases between. The CDR3 loop spans 14 amino acids. This entry comes from a study of CD8 T cells in Susac syndrome. General study points: The study admitted that it had a relatively small number of individuals in its TCR sequencing and HLA analysis.

The chain employs TRBV2 and TRBJ2-3, with D possibly called TRBD1 or TRBD2 (6 bases each). The source of this sequence is a human donor in good health. The material sequenced was CD4+ T cells from PBMCs. CDR3 region: CASIPGASTDTQYF. The CDR3 DNA reads as TGTGCCAGCATCCCGGGGGCTAGCACAGATACGCAGTATTTT.